This T cell receptor beta chain was documented in a study of shared clonotypes between healthy human individuals. Study-level background: Aged 18 to 49, the donors were two women and three men.

Notes on this clone: Its matching antigen is unknown.

Study results and caveats: Among donors, clonotype sharing was expected to be affected by sequencing depth. Naive subsets usually exceeded memory subsets in estimated richness. The study found lower generation probabilities in non-shared clonotypes than in those shared by all four donors.

Produced via immunoSEQ multiplex PCR; TCRdb's table is partial and in-frame only. This sample yields a few hundred thousand clones, of which almost 97% are seen a single time; 0.045% to 0.06% belongs to the top ten. In germline, CDR1 is LNHNV, CDR2 YYDKDF (reference sequence). V dropped 3 bases and J dropped 7 bases, with 10 bases sitting between them. The CDR3 loop spans 13 amino acids. This clonotype was obtained from a woman between 25 and 40 years old in good health. The chain is built from TRBV15 and TRBJ2-1; unclear D gene. Input material: naive CD4+ T cells sorted from blood. Subset indicated: CD45RA+ positively selected. CDR3 in DNA: TGTGCCACCAGCAGTACAGTGAGGAATGAGCAGTTCTTC. Protein sequence: CATSSTVRNEQFF.